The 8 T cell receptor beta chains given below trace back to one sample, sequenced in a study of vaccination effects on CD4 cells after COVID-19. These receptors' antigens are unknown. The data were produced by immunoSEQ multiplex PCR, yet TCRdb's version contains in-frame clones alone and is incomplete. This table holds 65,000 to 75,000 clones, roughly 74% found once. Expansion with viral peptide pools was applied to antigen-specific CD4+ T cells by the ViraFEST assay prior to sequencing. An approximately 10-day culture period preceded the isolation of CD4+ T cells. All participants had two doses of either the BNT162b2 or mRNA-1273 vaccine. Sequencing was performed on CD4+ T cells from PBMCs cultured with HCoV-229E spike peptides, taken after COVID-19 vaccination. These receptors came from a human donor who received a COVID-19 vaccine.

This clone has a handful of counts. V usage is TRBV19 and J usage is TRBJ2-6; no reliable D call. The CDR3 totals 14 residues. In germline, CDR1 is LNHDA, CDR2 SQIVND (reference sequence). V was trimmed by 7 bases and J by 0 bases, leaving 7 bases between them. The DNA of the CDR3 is TGTGCCAGTACAGTGAGCTCTGGGGCCAACGTCCTGACTTTC. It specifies CASTVSSGANVLTF.

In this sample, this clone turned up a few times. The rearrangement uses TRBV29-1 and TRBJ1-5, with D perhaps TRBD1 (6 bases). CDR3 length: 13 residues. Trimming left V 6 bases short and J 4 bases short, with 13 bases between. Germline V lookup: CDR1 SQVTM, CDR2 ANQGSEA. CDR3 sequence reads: CSVGTGTNQPQHF. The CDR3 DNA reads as TGCAGCGTCGGTACAGGGACAAATCAGCCCCAGCATTTT.

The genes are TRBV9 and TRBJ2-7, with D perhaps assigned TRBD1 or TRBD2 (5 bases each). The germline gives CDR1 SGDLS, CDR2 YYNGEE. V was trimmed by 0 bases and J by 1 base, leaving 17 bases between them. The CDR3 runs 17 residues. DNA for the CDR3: TGTGCCAGCAGCGTAGAGTATTTTGGCAGGGAGTCCTACGAGCAGTACGTC. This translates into CASSVEYFGRESYEQYV.

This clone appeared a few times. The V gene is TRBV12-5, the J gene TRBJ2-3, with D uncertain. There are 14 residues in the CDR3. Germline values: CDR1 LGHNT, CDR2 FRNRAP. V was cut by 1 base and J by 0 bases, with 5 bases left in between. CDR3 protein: CASGLGVSTDTQYF. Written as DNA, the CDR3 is TGTGCTAGTGGTTTGGGGGTTAGCACAGATACGCAGTATTTT.

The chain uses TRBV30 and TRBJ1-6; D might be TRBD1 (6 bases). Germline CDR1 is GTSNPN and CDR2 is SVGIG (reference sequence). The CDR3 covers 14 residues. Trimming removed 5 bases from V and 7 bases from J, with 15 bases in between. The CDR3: CAWARGGGNSPLHF. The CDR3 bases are TGTGCCTGGGCAAGAGGGGGTGGGAATTCACCCCTCCACTTT.

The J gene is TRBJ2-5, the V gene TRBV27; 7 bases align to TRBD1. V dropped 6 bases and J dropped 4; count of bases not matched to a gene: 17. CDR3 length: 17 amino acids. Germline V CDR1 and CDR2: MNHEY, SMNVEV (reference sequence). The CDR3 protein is CASSTILLDRDRETQYF. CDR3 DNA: TGTGCCAGCAGCACTATACTACTAGACAGGGACCGAGAGACCCAGTACTTC.

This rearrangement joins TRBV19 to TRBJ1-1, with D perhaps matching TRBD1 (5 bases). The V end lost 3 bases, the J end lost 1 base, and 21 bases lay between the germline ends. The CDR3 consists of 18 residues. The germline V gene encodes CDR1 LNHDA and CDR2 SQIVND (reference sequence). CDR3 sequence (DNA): TGTGCCAGTAGTATGGCTCGGGGGTCGGGAGGAGGGAACACTGAAGCTTTCTTT. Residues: CASSMARGSGGGNTEAFF.

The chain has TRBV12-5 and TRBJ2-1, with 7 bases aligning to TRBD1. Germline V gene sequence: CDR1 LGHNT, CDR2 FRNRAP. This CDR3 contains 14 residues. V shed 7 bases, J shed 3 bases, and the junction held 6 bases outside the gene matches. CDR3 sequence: CASAFGQDYNEQFF. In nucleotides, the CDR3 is TGTGCTAGTGCCTTCGGACAGGACTACAATGAGCAGTTCTTC.